This TCR beta chain was profiled in a study of shared clonotypes between healthy human individuals. Study-wide results and limits: Shared clonotypes: roughly 4.7% naive CD4, roughly 3.5% naive CD8, around 2.2% memory CD4, 0.4% to 0.45% memory CD8.

Genomic DNA belonging to each subset was distributed in equal measure over several immunoSEQ plates. Using immunoSEQ multiplex PCR, the repertoire was profiled, and TCRdb retains in-frame clones only, with some absent. The table includes under 550,000 clones, about 95% detected once. This clone was seen once. The target antigen is unknown. V shed 5 bases and J shed 1 base, with 8 bases lying between them. CDR1 and CDR2 from the germline V gene are MGHDK and SYGVNS. The CDR3 runs 14 residues. The TCR originated in a woman in her twenties or thirties in good health. Sequencing was performed on naive CD4+ T cells sorted from blood. Subset of the sample: CD45RA+ positively selected. This chain joins TRBV25-1 and TRBJ2-2; D gene unclear. In DNA, the CDR3 is TGTGCCAGCAGTAATTCCTTGAACACCGGGGAGCTGTTTTTT. It specifies CASSNSLNTGELFF.